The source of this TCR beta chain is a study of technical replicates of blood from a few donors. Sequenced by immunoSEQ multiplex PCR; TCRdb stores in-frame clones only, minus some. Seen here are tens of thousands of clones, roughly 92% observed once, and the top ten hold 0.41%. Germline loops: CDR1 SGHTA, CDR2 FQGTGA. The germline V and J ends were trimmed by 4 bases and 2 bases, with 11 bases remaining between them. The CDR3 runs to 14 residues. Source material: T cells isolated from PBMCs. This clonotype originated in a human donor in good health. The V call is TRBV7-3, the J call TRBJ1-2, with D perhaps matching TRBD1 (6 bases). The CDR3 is CASSSGEGNYGYTF. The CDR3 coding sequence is TGTGCCAGCAGCTCAGGGGAGGGGAACTATGGCTACACCTTC. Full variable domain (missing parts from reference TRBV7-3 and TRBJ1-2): GAGVSQTPSNKVTEKGKYVELRCDPISGHTALYWYRQSLGQGPEFLIYFQGTGAADDSGLPNDRFFAVRPEGSVSTLKIQRTERGDSAVYLCASSSGEGNYGYTFGSGTRLTVV.